This is a list of T cell receptor beta chains from one sample in a study of shared clonotypes between healthy human individuals. This table comes from immunoSEQ multiplex PCR, and its TCRdb copy is limited to in-frame clones, with some not included. The sample records about 2.3 million clones, over 85% being singletons. The sequenced material came from naive CD4+ T cells from PBMCs. Receptor source: a man between 18 and 29 years old in good health. Some clones in this sample may be carry-over from other donors' samples. CDR3s include the opening cysteine and the closing phenylalanine or tryptophan. The D gene is left open where the match is weak. For some rows the clone size is stated as once, few or many, or as a class when expanded; others skip it.

D,J,size,V,DNA,CDR3
.,TRBJ1-1,few,TRBV25-1,TGTGCCAGCAGTGAATACAGGAACACTGAAGCTTTCTTT,CASSEYRNTEAFF
.,TRBJ1-1,.,TRBV5-6,TGTGCCAGCAGCTTGGGGGTGTACACTGAAGCTTTCTTT,CASSLGVYTEAFF
TRBD1,TRBJ1-6,.,TRBV4-1,TGCGCCAGCAGCCAAGTCGGGACAGGATTGTATAATTCACCCCTCCACTTT,CASSQVGTGLYNSPLHF
.,TRBJ2-1,.,TRBV7-9,TGTGCCAGCAGCTTCGGGGACACATCCCAGTTCTTC,CASSFGDTSQFF
.,TRBJ2-1,.,TRBV7-3,TGTGCCAGCAGCTTAGATAGGGGAACCTACAATGAGCAGTTCTTC,CASSLDRGTYNEQFF
.,TRBJ2-4,.,TRBV6-6,TGTGCCAGCAGCAGGACAGCCCTAGCCAAAAACATTCAGTACTTC,CASSRTALAKNIQYF
.,TRBJ1-2,.,TRBV12-2,TGTGCAAGTCGCTTAGAAGGGACAACTAACTATGGCTACACCTTC,CASRLEGTTNYGYTF
.,TRBJ1-5,.,TRBV5-1,TGCGCCAGCAGCCCTGGCGGGGTAATGAGCAATCAGCCCCAGCATTTT,CASSPGGVMSNQPQHF
.,TRBJ2-6,.,TRBV5-1,TGCGCCAGCAGCTTTGCCCGGACTAATCTCGAGGCCAACGTCCTGACTTTC,CASSFARTNLEANVLTF
.,TRBJ1-1,.,TRBV5-1,TGCGCCAGCAGCTACGAGAGGCTCGGGGCTGAAGCTTTCTTT,CASSYERLGAEAFF
.,TRBJ2-5,.,TRBV5-1,TGCGCCAGCAGCCGCGTACTCGGGGGCCAAGAGACCCAGTACTTC,CASSRVLGGQETQYF
TRBD1,TRBJ2-7,.,TRBV19,TGTGCCACCCGAGGCCCGGGACAGGGGTACTACGAGCAGTACTTC,CATRGPGQGYYEQYF
.,TRBJ2-7,.,TRBV28,TGTGCCAGCAGAGTCCCGGGGGGCACCCACGAGCAGTACTTC,CASRVPGGTHEQYF
.,TRBJ1-2,.,TRBV28,TGTGCCAGCAGTTTAAGGTCAGGGGTAAACTATGGCTACACCTTC,CASSLRSGVNYGYTF
.,TRBJ2-7,.,TRBV2,TGTGCCAGCAGTGGCCGGCTAGCGTACCCCTACGAGCAGTACTTC,CASSGRLAYPYEQYF
TRBD1,TRBJ1-1,.,TRBV30,TGTGCCTGGAGTGTGGGACAGGGGATATGGAACACTGAAGCTTTCTTT,CAWSVGQGIWNTEAFF
TRBD2,TRBJ2-1,.,TRBV5-1,TGCGCCAGCAGCGGGACTAGCGGCTCCTACAATGAGCAGTTCTTC,CASSGTSGSYNEQFF
.,TRBJ1-4,.,TRBV29-1,TGCAGCGCAAGGGGCGGGATTACAACTAATGAAAAACTGTTTTTT,CSARGGITTNEKLFF
.,TRBJ1-1,.,TRBV28,TGTGCCAGCAGCTACGGGGTGGGGACCAACACTGAAGCTTTCTTT,CASSYGVGTNTEAFF
.,TRBJ1-4,.,TRBV14,TGTGCCAGCAGCCACTGGACAGAGAGGAAACTGTTTTTT,CASSHWTERKLFF
TRBD2,TRBJ2-7,once,TRBV4-2,TGTGCCAGCAGCCAAACTAGCGGGCTGGGTGAGCAGTACTTC,CASSQTSGLGEQYF
TRBD2,TRBJ2-1,.,TRBV11-1,TGTGCCAGCAGCCCTGAACTAGCGGCCAACTCCTACAATGAGCAGTTCTTC,CASSPELAANSYNEQFF
.,TRBJ1-1,.,TRBV5-6,TGTGCCAGCAGCTTGGTGGGAGGGGCTGAAGCTTTCTTT,CASSLVGGAEAFF
TRBD1,TRBJ1-2,.,TRBV7-9,TGTGCCAGCAGCTTAGGCGGACAGGGTAGCTATGGCTACACCTTC,CASSLGGQGSYGYTF
TRBD2,TRBJ2-5,.,TRBV5-4,TGTGCCAGCAGTTCCAGGACTAGCGGGAGTCTAGAGACCCAGTACTTC,CASSSRTSGSLETQYF
.,TRBJ2-4,.,TRBV7-9,TGTGCCAGCAGGGATCCGGCAGGGGGGGTTCAGTACTTC,CASRDPAGGVQYF
.,TRBJ2-3,once,TRBV30,TGTGCCTGGAGTGGAAACGGGGATACGCAGTATTTT,CAWSGNGDTQYF
.,TRBJ1-2,.,TRBV5-1,TGCGCCAGCAGCTTGGATAGGGGAGGCTACACCTTC,CASSLDRGGYTF
.,TRBJ2-7,.,TRBV7-9,TGTGCCAGCAGTCCCACCCTCGCCAGGGCCCACGAGCAGTACTTC,CASSPTLARAHEQYF
.,TRBJ1-5,.,TRBV10-3,TGTGCCACCAGGACCTGGGGCAATCAGCCCCAGCATTTT,CATRTWGNQPQHF
.,TRBJ1-1,few,TRBV5-6,TGTGCCAGCACCGGGACGGATGAACAAGCTTTCTTT,CASTGTDEQAFF